This TCR beta chain was identified in a study of Ad26.COV2.S vaccination and SARS-CoV-2 variants. Whole-study context: Donor participated within the Ad26.COV2.S arm of the COV1001 trial. Recipients of Ad26.COV2.S got it intramuscularly, once or twice 56 days apart.

For this clone: No antigen is known for it.

Sequenced by immunoSEQ multiplex PCR; TCRdb stores in-frame clones only, minus some. The sample records a few hundred thousand clones, 75% to 95% being singletons. The germline gives CDR1 MNHEY, CDR2 SVGEGT. This CDR3 region has 16 residues. V was shortened by 4 bases and J by 6 bases, with 21 bases between the two germline ends. Broader study findings: The TCR breadth and depth analyses may have understated or missed part of the total T cell responses.

The treatment: 19 received Ad26.COV2.S at low or high dose, single or two shots; about 5 received placebo; per-sample allocation not given. Day 63 following the first vaccine or placebo injection was when the samples were taken. In the vaccine, an Ad26 vector expressed the SARS-CoV-2 spike of the Wuhan strain. V and J are TRBV6-2 or TRBV6-3 and TRBJ1-1, with a weak D call TRBD1 (6 bases). The receptor's source is a person aged 18-65 years who received the Ad26.COV2.S COVID-19 vaccine or a placebo. The sample consisted of peripheral blood, taken in a trial of Ad26.COV2.S vaccine versus placebo. CDR3 in amino acids: CASSLPKSRGGAEAFF. For the CDR3, the DNA is TGTGCCAGCAGTTTACCGAAATCTAGGGGGGGCGCTGAAGCTTTCTTT.